The present entry profiles one T cell receptor (beta chain) with its context. Measured with immunoSEQ multiplex PCR; TCRdb has only the in-frame clones, and not every one. This table holds some 150,000 clones, about 91% found once. This sample is drawn from a study of blood T cell repertoires in COVID-19. Background on the study: Sites in the United States, Italy and Spain provided acute and convalescent COVID-19 samples.

The germline V and J ends were trimmed by 3 bases and 1 base, with 3 bases remaining between them. Germline V gene lookup returns CDR1 MNHEY and CDR2 SMNVEV (reference sequence). This CDR3 comprises 13 residues. The chain carries TRBV27 and TRBJ2-2; D unresolved. The sample consisted of peripheral blood. This TCR was recovered from a woman aged 60-75 years with acute or convalescent COVID-19. The CDR3 here is CASSFGNTGELFF. DNA for the CDR3: TGTGCCAGCAGTTTCGGGAACACCGGGGAGCTGTTTTTT.